This record covers a single T cell receptor beta chain. Its target is not known. This specimen comes from a study of vaccination effects on CD4 cells after COVID-19. In the study overall: Post-vaccine draws lagged the second dose by a median of 72 days.

General observations from the study: Late after vaccination, infection- and vaccine-induced clones showed marked clonal contraction. Healthy vaccinees' vaccine-induced clones included only 1 of 255 that recognized common cold coronaviruses.

Generated by immunoSEQ multiplex PCR, the TCRdb table keeps only in-frame clones and is missing some. The top ten hold about 5.7% of the sample, which has tens of thousands of clones, roughly 76% seen once. With the ViraFEST assay, the study expanded antigen-specific CD4+ T cells using viral peptide pools, then sequenced them. Culture proceeded for nine to ten days, and CD4+ T cells were then isolated. Each participant received a vaccine that was either BNT162b2 or mRNA-1273, given as two doses. Half of the medium was exchanged for IL-2 medium on both days 3 and 7. Trimming cost V 6 bases and J 5 bases, with 23 bases left between them. The CDR3 runs to 16 residues. The germline V gene has CDR1 SGHDT and CDR2 YYEEEE.

The receptor was isolated from a human donor who received a COVID-19 vaccine. Some clones in this sample may be carry-over from other donors' samples. The rearrangement links TRBV5-6 to TRBJ1-2; D uncertain. The sample consisted of CD4+ T cells from PBMCs cultured with SARS-CoV-2 spike peptides, taken after COVID-19 vaccination. The CDR3 spells CASIAPGTARVYGYTF. CDR3 nucleotides: TGTGCCAGCATCGCGCCGGGTACGGCCCGGGTGTATGGCTACACCTTC.